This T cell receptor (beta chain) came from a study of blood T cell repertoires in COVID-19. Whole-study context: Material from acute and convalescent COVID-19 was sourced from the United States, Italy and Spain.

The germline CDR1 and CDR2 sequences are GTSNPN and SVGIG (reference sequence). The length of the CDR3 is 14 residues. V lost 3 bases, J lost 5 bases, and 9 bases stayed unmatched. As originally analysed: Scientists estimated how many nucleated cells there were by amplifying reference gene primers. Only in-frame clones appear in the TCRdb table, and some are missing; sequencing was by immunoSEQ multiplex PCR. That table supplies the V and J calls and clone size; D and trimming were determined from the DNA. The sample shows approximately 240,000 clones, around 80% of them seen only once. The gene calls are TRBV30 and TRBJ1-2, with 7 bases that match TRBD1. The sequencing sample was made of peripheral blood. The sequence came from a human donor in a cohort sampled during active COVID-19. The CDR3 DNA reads TGTGCCTGGAGGGTGGGAAGACAGGGATATGGCTACACCTTC. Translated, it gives CAWRVGRQGYGYTF. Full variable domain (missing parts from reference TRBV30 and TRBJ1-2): SQTIHQWPATLVQPVGSPLSLECTVEGTSNPNLYWYRQAAGRGLQLLFYSVGIGQISSEVPQNLSASRPQDRQFILSSKKLLLSDSGFYLCAWRVGRQGYGYTFGSGTRLTVV.